The entry that follows covers one T cell receptor beta chain sequence. The sample originates from a study of monozygotic twins with inflammatory bowel disease. The CDR3 extends over 12 amino acids. Germline CDR1 is DFQATT and CDR2 is SNEGSKA (reference sequence). TCRdb re-called the 5' RACE reads and gives one entry per CDR3 protein, without DNA. The sample's table shows about 210,000 distinct CDR3 sequences. This TCR was sampled from a human donor with ulcerative colitis or Crohn's disease, or a healthy co-twin of an affected twin (not recorded which). Sequences were obtained from blood. V and J are TRBV20-1 and TRBJ2-1. The CDR3 is CSARDWQNEQFF.